This passage covers 7 T cell receptor beta chains from one sample sequenced in a study of blood T cell repertoires in COVID-19. Here immunoSEQ multiplex PCR was the method, and the copy in TCRdb shows in-frame clones only, minus some. This table has approximately 94,000 clones, 85% appearing once. Input material: peripheral blood. The source is a man aged 45-65 years with active or convalescent COVID-19.

This chain uses TRBV11-1 with TRBJ2-7; 9 bases are a match to TRBD2. J was trimmed by 5 bases and V by 1 base; bases with no gene match: 3. The germline CDR1 and CDR2 sequences are SGHAT and FQDESV (reference sequence). The CDR3 length is 14 residues. The CDR3 loop reads CASSLELAGHEQYF. CDR3 bases: TGTGCCAGCAGCTTAGAACTAGCGGGCCACGAGCAGTACTTC.

V is TRBV6-1 and J is TRBJ2-5, with D perhaps matching TRBD1 (7 bases). Germline lookup yields CDR1 MNHNS and CDR2 SASEGT. The CDR3 has 15 amino acids. The germline V and J ends were trimmed by 2 bases and 4 bases, with 14 bases remaining between them. CDR3: CASSELGGGGETQYF. CDR3 bases: TGTGCCAGCAGTGAATTAGGAGGGGGCGGAGAGACCCAGTACTTC.

The V and J genes are TRBV28 and TRBJ1-5; TRBD1 is a possible D gene (5 bases). V was clipped by 8 bases and J by 2 bases, with 16 bases between them. Germline V gene sequence: CDR1 MDHEN, CDR2 SYDVKM. This CDR3 is 15 amino acids long. The CDR3 sequence is CASVTAGVGNQPQHF. CDR3 in DNA: TGTGCCAGCGTAACGGCGGGGGTAGGCAATCAGCCCCAGCATTTT.

The V call is TRBV5-4, the J call TRBJ1-2; TRBD1 matches 8 bases. Unmatched junction bases numbered 6, after V lost 3 bases and J lost 8 bases. This CDR3 is 13 amino acids long. Germline V CDR1 and CDR2: SGHNT, YYREEE (reference sequence). The CDR3 sequence: CASSSGTGDGYTF. CDR3 in DNA: TGTGCCAGCAGCTCCGGGACAGGAGACGGCTACACCTTC.

The V gene is TRBV11-2, the J gene TRBJ2-7; TRBD2 matches at 10 bases. The germline V gene encodes CDR1 SGHAT and CDR2 FQNNGV. The CDR3 has 16 residues. V lost 4 bases and J lost 1; bases outside the gene matches: 7. The CDR3, as DNA: TGTGCCAGCAGCTCCATCTGGGGACTAGCGTCCTACGAGCAGTACTTC. As protein: CASSSIWGLASYEQYF. The variable domain in full, with the rest retrieved from reference TRBV11-2 and TRBJ2-7, is EAGVAQSPRYKIIEKRQSVAFWCNPISGHATLYWYQQILGQGPKLLIQFQNNGVVDDSQLPKDRFSAERLKGVDSTLKIQPAKLEDSAVYLCASSSIWGLASYEQYFGPGTRLTVT.

The rearrangement joins TRBV6-1 to TRBJ2-5, with D tentatively TRBD2 (5 bases). With 2 bases removed from V and 2 bases from J, the gap between germline ends came to 6 bases. The CDR3 contains 13 residues. The germline CDR1 and CDR2 sequences are MNHNS and SASEGT. CDR3 in DNA: TGTGCCAGCAGTGAACGGGGACAAGAGACCCAGTACTTC. Translation: CASSERGQETQYF.

The chain joins TRBV10-3 to TRBJ2-1, with 10 bases lining up with TRBD2. Germline V gives CDR1 ENHRY, CDR2 SYGVKD. V lost 6 bases and J lost 3; bases outside the gene matches: 8. The CDR3 loop spans 16 amino acids. CDR3 in DNA: TGTGCCATCAGACACCCCGGGACTAGCGTCTACAATGAGCAGTTCTTC. Protein: CAIRHPGTSVYNEQFF.